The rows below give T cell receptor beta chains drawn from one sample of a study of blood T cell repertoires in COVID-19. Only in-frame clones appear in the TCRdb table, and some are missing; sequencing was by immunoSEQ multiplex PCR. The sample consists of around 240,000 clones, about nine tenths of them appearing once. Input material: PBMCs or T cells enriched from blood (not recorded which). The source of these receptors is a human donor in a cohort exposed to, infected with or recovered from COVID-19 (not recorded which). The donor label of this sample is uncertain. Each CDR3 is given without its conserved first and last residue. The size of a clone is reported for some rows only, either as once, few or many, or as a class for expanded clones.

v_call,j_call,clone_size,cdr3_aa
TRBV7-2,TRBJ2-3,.,ASSLVPGLAEDTQY
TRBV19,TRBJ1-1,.,ASSIAGQARAEAF
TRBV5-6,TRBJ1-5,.,ASSTWTGIAQPQH
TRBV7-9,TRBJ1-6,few,ASSTTTGGNSPLH
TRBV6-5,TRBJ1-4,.,ASSYAGQTNEKLF
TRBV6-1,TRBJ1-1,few,ASSEGTGGTEAF
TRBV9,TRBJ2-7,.,ASSVASSWRGEQY
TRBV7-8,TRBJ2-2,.,ASSLARLAGKNGELF
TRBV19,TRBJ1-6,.,ASSIEPTVTPLH
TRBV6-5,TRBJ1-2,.,ASAPGAYGYT
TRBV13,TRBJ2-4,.,ASSLEGVGAKVAKNIQY
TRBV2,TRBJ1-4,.,ASTTRGAGVSLVSNEKLF
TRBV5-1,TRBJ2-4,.,ASSLSGTGGSKNIQY
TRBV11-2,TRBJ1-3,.,ASSFPGAGNTIY
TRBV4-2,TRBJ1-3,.,ASSQDPGGNTIY
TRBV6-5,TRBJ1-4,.,ASSPGQFFNEKLF
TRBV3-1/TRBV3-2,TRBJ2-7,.,ASSLGTTYEQY
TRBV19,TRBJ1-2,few,ASSMDRGRGYT
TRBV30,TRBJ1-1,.,AWRGGGNTEAF
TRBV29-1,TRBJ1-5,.,SARGRGDQPQH
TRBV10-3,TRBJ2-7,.,AISEVQGSLEQY
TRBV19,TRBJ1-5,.,ASSKAPRDRGNQPQH
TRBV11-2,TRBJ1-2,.,ASSSNRDVYGYT
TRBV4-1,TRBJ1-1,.,ASSPPWGGLNTEAF